This is a list of T cell receptor beta chains from one sample in a study of STAT5B mutations in CD4+ large granular lymphocyte leukemia. Data came from immunoSEQ multiplex PCR; TCRdb stores just in-frame clones and leaves some out. The sample has about 30,000 clones; around 82% are singletons. The sample was CD4+ T cells from blood buffy coats. Every receptor here comes from a human donor in good health. Each CDR3 is given with its conserved first and last residue. The D gene is left open where the match is weak. Clone size is shown for a subset of rows, as once, few, many or a class of expanded clone.

>-|TRBV27|TRBJ2-7|TRBD2
TGTGCCAGCAAGGGTCTGGGACTAGAGATCTACGAGCAGTACTTC
CASKGLGLEIYEQYF
>-|TRBV18|TRBJ2-1|TRBD1
TGTGCCAGCTCACGAAGGGACAGGTTCTACAATGAGCAGTTCTTC
CASSRRDRFYNEQFF
>-|TRBV19|TRBJ1-1|TRBD1
TGTGCCAGTAGTATCACAGGGGTTTACACTGAAGCTTTCTTT
CASSITGVYTEAFF
>once|TRBV5-1|TRBJ2-5|TRBD2
TGCGCCAGCAGCTTGGAGGGACTAGCGGGGGTAGAGACCCAGTACTTC
CASSLEGLAGVETQYF
>-|TRBV19|TRBJ2-1|TRBD1
TGTGCCAGTAGTCTAAACCGGGACAGCTACAATGAGCAGTTCTTC
CASSLNRDSYNEQFF
>once|TRBV9|TRBJ2-1|TRBD2
TGTGCCAGCAGCGTAGGTTTTTTTGGGACTAGCGGGAGTAGGGGTGAGCAGTTCTTC
CASSVGFFGTSGSRGEQFF
>-|TRBV5-1|TRBJ2-1|-
TGCGCCAGCAGCGTACACAATGAGCAGTTCTTC
CASSVHNEQFF
>-|TRBV4-3|TRBJ2-1|-
TGCGCCAGCAGGAACGAGACAGACTATTACAATGAGCAGTTCTTC
CASRNETDYYNEQFF
>-|TRBV7-6|TRBJ1-4|-
TGTGCCAGCAGCTTAACAGGGTATAATGAAAAACTGTTTTTT
CASSLTGYNEKLFF
>few|TRBV7-9|TRBJ1-2|-
TGTGCCAGCAGCTTAGCAGTGTCAACTAACTATGGCTACACCTTC
CASSLAVSTNYGYTF
>-|TRBV15|TRBJ1-5|TRBD1
TGTGCCACCAGCAGGGACAGGTCGAGGAGCAATCAGCCCCAGCATTTT
CATSRDRSRSNQPQHF
>-|TRBV2|TRBJ1-5|-
TGTGCCAGCAGGGGGGATCGGGGAGGCCAGCATTTT
CASRGDRGGQHF
>-|TRBV19|TRBJ2-4|-
TGTGCCAGTAGTATACCGGGGTCAGCCAAAAACATTCAGTACTTC
CASSIPGSAKNIQYF
>-|TRBV9|TRBJ2-3|TRBD2
TGTGCCAGCAGCGTAGCTCCTAGCGGGGGGGCTAGCACAGATACGCAGTATTTT
CASSVAPSGGASTDTQYF
>-|TRBV7-2|TRBJ2-1|-
TGTGCCAGCAGAAGAATAGTTCACCCCGCCAATGAGCAGTTCTTC
CASRRIVHPANEQFF
>-|TRBV5-1|TRBJ2-2|TRBD1
TGCGCCAGCAGTATGAGGGGGCGAGGCACCGGGGAGCTGTTTTTT
CASSMRGRGTGELFF
>-|TRBV4-2|TRBJ1-3|-
TGTGCCAGCAGCCAAGCGGGAGCACGCCTTGGAAACACCATATATTTT
CASSQAGARLGNTIYF
>-|TRBV20-1|TRBJ2-7|-
TGCAGTGCTGGGGACGGATACGAGCAGTACTTC
CSAGDGYEQYF
>-|TRBV19|TRBJ2-3|-
TGTGCCAGTAGTAGAACCCCGGAAGATACGCAGTATTTT
CASSRTPEDTQYF
>-|TRBV2|TRBJ2-7|-
TGTGCCAGCAGTGGGGAGGCATCCTACGAGCAGTACTTC
CASSGEASYEQYF
>-|TRBV25-1|TRBJ2-7|-
TGTGCCGGCCCTCGGGGCGGGATGGGTTGTTACGAGCAGTACTTC
CAGPRGGMGCYEQYF
>few|TRBV2|TRBJ1-1|-
TGTGCCACCCTACTTGGGATGAACACTGAAGCTTTCTTT
CATLLGMNTEAFF
>-|TRBV10-2|TRBJ2-4|-
TGCGCCAGCAGTGCAAGGGCCCCGAACATTCAGTACTTC
CASSARAPNIQYF
>-|TRBV6-1|TRBJ2-3|TRBD2
TGTGCCAGCAGTGCAATGCCCCGACTAGCGGGGGCGGATACGCAGTATTTT
CASSAMPRLAGADTQYF
>-|TRBV7-2|TRBJ1-2|-
TGTGCCAGCAGCTCACTCGCTAACTATGGCTACACCTTC
CASSSLANYGYTF
>few|TRBV19|TRBJ1-3|TRBD1
TGTGCCAGTAGTATTCCCACAGGGGGAACTGGAAACACCATATATTTT
CASSIPTGGTGNTIYF
>-|TRBV19|TRBJ1-2|-
TGTGCCAGTAGTAGCAGCCAGAACTATGGCTACACCTTC
CASSSSQNYGYTF
>-|TRBV9|TRBJ1-2|-
TGTGCCAGCAGCGTAGGAAGGAAAGTAAAAGGGGGTTATGGCTACACCTTC
CASSVGRKVKGGYGYTF
>few|TRBV19|TRBJ1-2|-
TGTGCCAGTAGTTCTCTGACAGGAGCCTATGGCTACACCTTC
CASSSLTGAYGYTF
>-|TRBV5-1|TRBJ2-1|TRBD1
TGCGCCAGCGGTCCCCGGGACAGTTCCTACAATGAGCAGTTCTTC
CASGPRDSSYNEQFF
>-|TRBV4-1|TRBJ2-5|-
TGCGCCAGCAGCCAATCCCTTCAAGACCTCGGACAGTCCAAGGGGACCCAGTACTTC
CASSQSLQDLGQSKGTQYF
>-|TRBV5-1|TRBJ2-6|-
TGCGCCAGCAGCTCTTGGAGCCCGGAATCTGGGGCCAACGTCCTGACTTTC
CASSSWSPESGANVLTF
>-|TRBV9|TRBJ2-2|TRBD2
TGTGCCAGCAGCTTTGGACTAGCGGGAGGCCCGACCGGGGAGCTGTTTTTT
CASSFGLAGGPTGELFF
>-|TRBV15|TRBJ2-3|-
TGTGCCACCAGCAGGGGTATAGCACCAGATACGCAGTATTTT
CATSRGIAPDTQYF
>-|TRBV5-4|TRBJ1-3|TRBD1
TGTGCCAGCAGCCAGGACAGGGGCGACACCATATATTTT
CASSQDRGDTIYF
>-|TRBV11-2|TRBJ2-7|-
TGTGCCAGCAGGAGAGCACCGACGGCCTACGAGCAGTACTTC
CASRRAPTAYEQYF
>-|TRBV2|TRBJ1-6|TRBD1
TGTGCCAGCAGTCCCGGAATGGCAGGGACAGGGACCGGATCACCCCTCCACTTT
CASSPGMAGTGTGSPLHF
>-|TRBV5-1|TRBJ1-3|-
TGCGCCAGCAGCTCAGTCCCTGGAAACACCATATATTTT
CASSSVPGNTIYF
>-|TRBV4-2|TRBJ1-1|TRBD1
TGTGCCAGCAGCTTTTCTACAGGGGGCACTGAAGCTTTCTTT
CASSFSTGGTEAFF
>-|TRBV18|TRBJ1-1|TRBD1
TGTGCCAGCTCACCACCGATCGGACAGGGGGCGCCAGGGAATGAAGCTTTCTTT
CASSPPIGQGAPGNEAFF
>-|TRBV5-1|TRBJ2-3|-
TGCGCCAGCAGGAAGGAGACTCTTAGCACAGATACGCAGTATTTT
CASRKETLSTDTQYF
>few|TRBV21-1|TRBJ1-1|-
TGTGCCAGCAGCTCTAGGACAGGGAGGGACACTGAAGCTTTCTTT
CASSSRTGRDTEAFF
>-|TRBV7-2|TRBJ2-1|TRBD2
TGTGCCAGCAGCGTCATGCGGGAGTACAATGAGCAGTTCTTC
CASSVMREYNEQFF
>-|TRBV4-1|TRBJ1-6|-
TGCGCCAGCAGCCAATTGCTGGGGGATTCACCCCTCCACTTT
CASSQLLGDSPLHF
>-|TRBV27|TRBJ1-1|-
TGTGCCAGCAGTTCACGGACCTTCAATGCGGACACTGAAGCTTTCTTT
CASSSRTFNADTEAFF
>-|TRBV7-9|TRBJ1-2|TRBD1
TGTGCCAGCAGCTCGACAGGGGGCTTTAACCATGGCTACACCTTC
CASSSTGGFNHGYTF
>-|TRBV29-1|TRBJ2-3|-
TGCAGCGTTGCACAGCCGCTCACAGATACGCAGTATTTT
CSVAQPLTDTQYF
>-|TRBV6-5|TRBJ2-7|-
TGTGCCAGCAGCCTCGGCCTCCTAGGCCCCTACGAGCAGTACTTC
CASSLGLLGPYEQYF
>-|TRBV7-9|TRBJ1-1|-
TGTGCCAGCAGCTTAGAGGCCGGTGGGGCTTTCTTT
CASSLEAGGAFF
>once|TRBV25-1|TRBJ2-2|-
TGTGCCAGCAGTGACTCGGCAGGACACAACACCGGGGAGCTGTTTTTT
CASSDSAGHNTGELFF
>-|TRBV7-9|TRBJ1-1|-
TGTGCCAGCAGCTTAGTTGGAGGGGCGAACACTGAAGCTTTCTTT
CASSLVGGANTEAFF
>-|TRBV5-5|TRBJ1-6|TRBD1
TGTGCCAGCAGCTTACAGGGGGCTCAAAATTCACCCCTCCACTTT
CASSLQGAQNSPLHF
>-|TRBV19|TRBJ1-4|-
TGTGCCAGTAGTGCCCTAGGGGGTGAAAAACTGTTTTTT
CASSALGGEKLFF